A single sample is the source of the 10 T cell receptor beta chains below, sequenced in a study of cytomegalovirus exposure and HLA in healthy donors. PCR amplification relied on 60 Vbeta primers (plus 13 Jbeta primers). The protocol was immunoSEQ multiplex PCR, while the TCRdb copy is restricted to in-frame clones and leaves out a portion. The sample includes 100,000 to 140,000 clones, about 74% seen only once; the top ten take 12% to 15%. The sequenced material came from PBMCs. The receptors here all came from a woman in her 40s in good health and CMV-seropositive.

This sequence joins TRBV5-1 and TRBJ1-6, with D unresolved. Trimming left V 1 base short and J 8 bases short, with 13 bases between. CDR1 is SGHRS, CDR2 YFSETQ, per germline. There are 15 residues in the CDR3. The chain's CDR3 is CASSLRPTSDSPLHF. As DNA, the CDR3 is TGCGCCAGCAGCTTGCGCCCCACCAGTGATTCACCCCTCCACTTT.

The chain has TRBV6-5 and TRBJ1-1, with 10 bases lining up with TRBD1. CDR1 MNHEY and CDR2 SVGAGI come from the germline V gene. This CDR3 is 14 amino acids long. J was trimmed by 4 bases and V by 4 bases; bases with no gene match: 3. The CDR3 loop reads CASSLRQGATEAFF. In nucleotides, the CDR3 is TGTGCCAGCAGTTTGCGACAGGGGGCCACTGAAGCTTTCTTT.

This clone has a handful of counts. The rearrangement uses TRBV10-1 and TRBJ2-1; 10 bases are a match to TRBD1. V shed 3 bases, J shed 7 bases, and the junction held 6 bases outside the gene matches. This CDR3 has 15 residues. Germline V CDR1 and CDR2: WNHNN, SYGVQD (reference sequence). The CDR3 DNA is TGCGCCAGCAGTGATCCCGGGACAGGGGTTAATGAGCAGTTCTTC. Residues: CASSDPGTGVNEQFF.

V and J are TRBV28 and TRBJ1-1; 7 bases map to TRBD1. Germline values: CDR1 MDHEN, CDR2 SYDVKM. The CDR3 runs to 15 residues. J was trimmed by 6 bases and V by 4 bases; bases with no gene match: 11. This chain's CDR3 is CASSSLQTGRSEAFF. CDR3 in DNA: TGTGCCAGCAGTTCCCTACAGACAGGGAGATCTGAAGCTTTCTTT.

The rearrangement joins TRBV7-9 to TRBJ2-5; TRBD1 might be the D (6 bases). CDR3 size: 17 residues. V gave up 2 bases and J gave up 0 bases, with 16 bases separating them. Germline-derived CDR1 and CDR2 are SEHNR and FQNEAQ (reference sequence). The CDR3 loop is CASSLFPGDNYQETQYF. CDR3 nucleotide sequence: TGTGCCAGCAGCTTATTTCCCGGGGACAATTACCAAGAGACCCAGTACTTC.

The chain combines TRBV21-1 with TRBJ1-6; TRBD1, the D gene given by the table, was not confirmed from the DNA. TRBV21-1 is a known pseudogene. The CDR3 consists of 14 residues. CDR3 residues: CASSTLDRGPPLHF. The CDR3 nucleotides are TGTGCCAGCAGCACGCTAGACAGGGGACCACCCCTCCACTTT.

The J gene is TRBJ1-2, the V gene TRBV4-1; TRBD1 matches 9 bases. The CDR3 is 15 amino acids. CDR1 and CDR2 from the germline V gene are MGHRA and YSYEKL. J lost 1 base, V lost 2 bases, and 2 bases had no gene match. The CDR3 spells CASSQRTGVNYGYTF. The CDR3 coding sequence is TGCGCCAGCAGCCAAAGGACAGGGGTTAACTATGGCTACACCTTC.

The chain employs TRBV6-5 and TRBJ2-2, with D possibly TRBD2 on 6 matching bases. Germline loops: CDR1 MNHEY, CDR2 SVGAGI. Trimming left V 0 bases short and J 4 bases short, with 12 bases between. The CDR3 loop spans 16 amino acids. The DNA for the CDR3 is TGTGCCAGCAGTTACTCGAGGCAGGGAGGCACCGGGGAGCTGTTTTTT. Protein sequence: CASSYSRQGGTGELFF.

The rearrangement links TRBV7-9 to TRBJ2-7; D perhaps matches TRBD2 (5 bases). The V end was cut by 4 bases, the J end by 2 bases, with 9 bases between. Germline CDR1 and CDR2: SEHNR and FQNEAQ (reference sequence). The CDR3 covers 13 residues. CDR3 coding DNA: TGTGCCAGCAGCTCCAGCGGTCCCTACGAGCAGTACTTC. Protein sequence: CASSSSGPYEQYF.

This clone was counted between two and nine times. CDR3 region: CATGGRDEKLFF. The CDR3 DNA is TGTGCCACAGGGGGCAGGGATGAAAAACTGTTTTTT. The V gene is TRBV6-6, the J gene TRBJ1-4, with 8 positions matching TRBD1. Germline V CDR1 and CDR2: MNHNY, SVGAGI (reference sequence). The CDR3 has 12 amino acids. Losses at the gene ends were 10 bases for V and 6 bases for J; bases not matched to a gene: 4.